This T cell receptor beta chain comes out of a study of T cell changes during pregnancy in multiple sclerosis. The method was immunoSEQ multiplex PCR; TCRdb's version includes in-frame clones alone and lacks a portion of them. Among 55,000 to 85,000 clones listed, more than 90% were seen once. The TCR was taken from a female donor with multiple sclerosis, enrolled in a pregnancy study. The sequencing here drew on peripheral blood, taken in the third trimester of pregnancy.

For the CDR3, the DNA is TGTGCCAGCAGTTCGCCAGGAAAGAAGAACACTGAAGCTTTCTTT. As protein: CASSSPGKKNTEAFF. The chain joins TRBV28 to TRBJ1-1; D uncertain. Germline V gene data show CDR1 as MDHEN and CDR2 as SYDVKM. The V gene lost 4 bases and the J gene lost 1 base, with 13 bases spanning the gap. This CDR3 has 15 residues.